Following are 18 T cell receptor beta chains from one sample sequenced in a study of T-cell memory formation after mild COVID-19. From the 5' RACE reads, TCRdb called clonotypes with MiXCR, one entry per CDR3 protein. The table shows about 110,000 distinct CDR3 sequences, with around 12% occurring only once. The sequenced material came from PBMCs or a T cell subset sorted from them (not recorded which). These receptors were collected from an adult woman who had mild COVID-19 (a few samples of this study predate the infection). Cell type and time point are not known.

The V call is TRBV7-2, the J call TRBJ2-1; a possible D gene is TRBD2 (5 bases). CDR1 is SGHTA, CDR2 FQGNSA, per germline. The CDR3 covers 16 residues. With 1 base removed from V and 0 bases from J, the gap between germline ends came to 10 bases. CDR3 sequence (DNA): TGTGCCAGCAGCTTAGTCATAGCGAGCTCCTACAATGAGCAGTTCTTC. It yields the protein CASSLVIASSYNEQFF.

The rearrangement uses TRBV27 and TRBJ2-3; D possibly corresponds to TRBD1 (6 bases). The CDR3 sequence is 14 residues long. Trimming cost V 4 bases and J 7 bases, with 15 bases left between them. CDR1 is MNHEY, CDR2 SMNVEV, per germline (reference sequence). DNA for the CDR3: TGTGCCAGCAGTTCCTACCAAACAGGGCATACGCAGTATTTT. Residues: CASSSYQTGHTQYF.

This sequence joins TRBV30 and TRBJ2-7; 13 positions agree with TRBD2. CDR3 size: 17 residues. The V gene's germline CDR1 is GTSNPN and CDR2 SVGIG (reference sequence). J lost 0 bases, V lost 3 bases, and 8 bases had no gene match. This chain's CDR3 is CAWSGLAGAKSSYEQYF. Here the CDR3 DNA reads TGTGCCTGGAGCGGACTAGCGGGGGCCAAGAGCTCCTACGAGCAGTACTTC.

This clonotype occurred many times. CDR3 in amino acids: CASSLGGALHEQYF. DNA for the CDR3: TGTGCCAGCAGCCTCGGGGGGGCTCTCCACGAGCAGTACTTC. The V call is TRBV5-5, the J call TRBJ2-7; 8 nucleotides agree with TRBD2. Losses at the gene ends were 4 bases for V and 5 bases for J; bases not matched to a gene: 8. The CDR3 has 14 amino acids. Germline assignment: CDR1 SGHKS and CDR2 YYEKEE (reference sequence).

The genes are TRBV20-1 and TRBJ2-3; 13 bases are shared with TRBD2. CDR3 size: 15 residues. Germline V gene sequence: CDR1 DFQATT, CDR2 SNEGSKA (reference sequence). The ends lost 6 bases at V and 2 bases at J; junction bases unmatched: 5. The CDR3 is CSAGLAGDDTDTQYF. CDR3 DNA: TGCAGTGCCGGACTAGCGGGGGACGACACAGATACGCAGTATTTT.

The chain couples TRBV7-8 to TRBJ1-2; a weak D match, TRBD1 (5 bases). Trimming took 1 base from V and 4 from J, leaving 16 bases between them. CDR3 size: 16 residues. Germline assignment: CDR1 SGHVS and CDR2 FQNEAQ. CDR3 nucleotide sequence: TGTGCCAGCAGCTTAGAGTTTGGGGCCCCCAGCTATGGCTACACCTTC. Translated: CASSLEFGAPSYGYTF.

The V and J genes are TRBV4-3 and TRBJ2-1; maybe TRBD2 (7 bases). Looked up from germline, CDR1 is LGHNA and CDR2 is YSLEER. The V and J ends lost 1 base and 5 bases respectively, with 12 bases between them. This CDR3 comprises 15 residues. CDR3: CASSQGGAGDNEQFF. CDR3 in DNA: TGCGCCAGCAGCCAAGGGGGGGCGGGGGACAATGAGCAGTTCTTC.

There are many counts of this clonotype. The rearrangement uses TRBV6-2 or TRBV6-3 and TRBJ2-1; the D gene is possibly TRBD2 (5 bases). Trimming took off 3 bases at V and 5 bases at J, with 11 bases between the two ends. CDR1 is MNHEY, CDR2 SVGEGT, per germline. The CDR3 sequence is 14 residues long. DNA of the CDR3: TGTGCCAGCAGTTATGGTGACTATAACAATGAGCAGTTCTTC. It yields the protein CASSYGDYNNEQFF.

The CDR3 here is CSASSGSSYNEQFF. DNA for the CDR3: TGCAGTGCTAGTTCAGGATCCTCCTACAATGAGCAGTTCTTC. The chain is built from TRBV20-1 and TRBJ2-1; D unresolved. Per germline, CDR1 DFQATT and CDR2 SNEGSKA (reference sequence). The CDR3 spans 14 residues. V lost 3 bases, J lost 0 bases, and 9 bases lay in between.

The chain uses TRBV9 and TRBJ2-3; D could derive from TRBD1 or TRBD2 (6 bases each). Germline CDR1 SGDLS, CDR2 YYNGEE. CDR3 length: 16 amino acids. Between the trimmed V and J ends, which lost 0 bases and 1 base, there was a span of 12 bases. CDR3 amino acids: CASSVEPGAGTDTQYF. CDR3 DNA sequence: TGTGCCAGCAGCGTAGAACCGGGGGCCGGCACAGATACGCAGTATTTT.

This clonotype was picked up a small number of times. This chain's CDR3 is CASSADFRQGAWGYTF. CDR3 nucleotide sequence: TGTGCCAGCAGCGCTGATTTTCGGCAGGGGGCCTGGGGCTACACCTTC. V usage is TRBV7-6 and J usage is TRBJ1-2; 8 bases agree with TRBD1. This CDR3 contains 16 residues. Germline V gene sequence: CDR1 SGHVS, CDR2 FNYEAQ. V dropped 5 bases and J dropped 8; count of bases not matched to a gene: 16.

This clonotype was seen many times. The V call is TRBV4-3, the J call TRBJ2-2; the match to TRBD1 covers 7 bases. The V and J ends lost 3 bases and 4 bases, in that order; junction bases with no gene match: 5. The germline CDR1 and CDR2 sequences are LGHNA and YSLEER. The CDR3 spans 15 residues. The CDR3 loop reads CASSHRTGFTGELFF. In DNA, the CDR3 is TGCGCCAGCAGCCACCGGACAGGTTTCACCGGGGAGCTGTTTTTT.

This clonotype was found a few times. This rearrangement joins TRBV27 to TRBJ2-1; either TRBD1 or TRBD2 may supply D (5 bases each). Germline CDR1 reads MNHEY; CDR2 reads SMNVEV (reference sequence). CDR3 length: 14 residues. V dropped 2 bases and J dropped 4 bases, with 9 bases sitting between them. CDR3 loop: CASSLGDAYNEQFF. DNA of the CDR3: TGTGCCAGCAGTTTAGGGGACGCATACAATGAGCAGTTCTTC.

This clonotype was seen a handful of times. The J gene is TRBJ2-7, the V gene TRBV20-1, with TRBD2 as a possible D gene (5 bases). CDR3 length: 15 amino acids. Germline CDR1 reads DFQATT; CDR2 reads SNEGSKA (reference sequence). V lost 5 bases to trimming and J lost 0 bases, with 17 bases between them. CDR3 protein: CSAGVPGSLSYEQYF. In nucleotides, the CDR3 is TGCAGTGCTGGAGTACCGGGAAGCCTCTCCTACGAGCAGTACTTC.

The sample holds a few counts of this clonotype. CDR3: CASKTLAGGVYNEQFF. CDR3 bases: TGCGCCAGCAAAACGCTAGCGGGGGGTGTCTACAATGAGCAGTTCTTC. The V call is TRBV5-1, the J call TRBJ2-1; 11 bases map to TRBD2. The junction had 8 bases not matched to a gene; V was cut back by 6 bases and J by 3 bases. The CDR3 length is 16 residues. Germline V gives CDR1 SGHRS, CDR2 YFSETQ.

The chain joins TRBV7-6 to TRBJ1-4, with a possible D match to TRBD1 (5 bases). Germline V gives CDR1 SGHVS, CDR2 FNYEAQ. This CDR3 spans 14 amino acids. Trimming took 5 bases from V and 5 from J, leaving 12 bases between them. CDR3 sequence: CASSRGEGNEKLFF. CDR3 coding DNA: TGTGCCAGCAGCCGTGGGGAGGGGAATGAAAAACTGTTTTTT.

This clonotype has more than one count but fewer than ten. The chain recombines TRBV20-1 with TRBJ1-1, with a possible D match to TRBD1 (5 bases). In germline, CDR1 is DFQATT, CDR2 SNEGSKA (reference sequence). Trimming cost V 3 bases and J 4 bases, with 18 bases left between them. CDR3 length equals 15 residues. CDR3 loop: CSARTDGWRGTEAFF. In DNA, the CDR3 is TGCAGTGCTAGGACAGACGGGTGGAGGGGCACTGAAGCTTTCTTT.

There are a few counts of this clonotype. The genes are TRBV7-9 and TRBJ2-7; tentatively, D is TRBD1 (6 bases). This CDR3 has 17 amino acids. Trimming stripped 5 bases from V and 0 bases from J, with 20 bases between. Germline assignment: CDR1 SEHNR and CDR2 FQNEAQ (reference sequence). CDR3 in amino acids: CASSPHPRTARSYEQYF. For the CDR3, the DNA is TGTGCCAGCAGCCCCCATCCTAGGACAGCCCGCTCCTACGAGCAGTACTTC.